The TCR beta chain described here comes from a study of CD8 T cells in ankylosing spondylitis. In its sample, this clonotype was seen a few times. What it binds is unknown. Quantitative 5'-RACE with molecular barcodes generated TCR beta libraries. One entry per CDR3 protein, called by TCRdb with MiXCR from the 5' RACE reads. Of 40,000 or so distinct CDR3 sequences detected, about 10% appear once; the ten largest clones hold about 1.4%. Germline CDR1 SGHRS, CDR2 YFSETQ. V was clipped by 0 bases and J by 9 bases, with 13 bases between them. The CDR3 totals 15 residues. Whole-study results and caveats: One TCR beta motif, made up of about 8 highly homologous variants, appeared characteristic of ankylosing spondylitis blood. A CD8+ phenotype characterized the disease-linked clones, which were relatively rare in peripheral blood.

The genes are TRBV5-1 and TRBJ1-6; no reliable D call. This sequence originates from a male donor with ankylosing spondylitis or in good health (not recorded which). Sequencing used blood, either unsorted or a sorted T cell fraction (not recorded which). The CDR3, as DNA: TGCGCCAGCAGCTTGGCCGTTAGGTCCCTTTCACCCCTCCACTTT. Its translation: CASSLAVRSLSPLHF.